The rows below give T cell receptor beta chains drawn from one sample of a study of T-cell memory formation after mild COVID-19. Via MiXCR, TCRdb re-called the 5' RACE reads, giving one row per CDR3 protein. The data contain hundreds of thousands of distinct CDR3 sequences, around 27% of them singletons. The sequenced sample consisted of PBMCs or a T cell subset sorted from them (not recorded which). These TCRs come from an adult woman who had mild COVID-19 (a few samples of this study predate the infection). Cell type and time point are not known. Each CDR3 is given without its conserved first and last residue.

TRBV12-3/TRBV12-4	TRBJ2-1	ASSPNQGEQF
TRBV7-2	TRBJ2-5	ASSLSYGRFAVETQY
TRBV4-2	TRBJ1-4	ASSNQGAEKLF
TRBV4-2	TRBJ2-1	ASSRDPPSYNEQF
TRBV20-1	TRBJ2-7	SARRGGDSYEQY
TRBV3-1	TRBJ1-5	ASSLSRSNQPQH
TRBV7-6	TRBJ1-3	ASSLGTGQGVNTIY
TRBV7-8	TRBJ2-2	ASIMTGELF
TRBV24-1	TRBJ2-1	ATSDLGVGGDYEQF
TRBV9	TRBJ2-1	ASSVGRRGGAEQF
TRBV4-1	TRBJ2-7	ASSQGVGLSYEQY
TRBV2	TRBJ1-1	ASSGQGGGTTEAF
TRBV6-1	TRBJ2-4	ASSPITGVIKNIQY
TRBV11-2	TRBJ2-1	ASSRGTGSSYNEQF
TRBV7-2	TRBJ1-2	ASSPRGGDYGYT
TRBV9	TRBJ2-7	ASSVSEYEQY
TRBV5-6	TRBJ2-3	ASSLRTSGASTDTQY
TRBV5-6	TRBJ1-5	ASSKTGLDQPQH
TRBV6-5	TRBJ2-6	ASTLGTGVSGANVLT
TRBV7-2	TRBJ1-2	ASSLVSSWRAQANYGYT
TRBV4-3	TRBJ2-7	ASSRGTSSSYEQY
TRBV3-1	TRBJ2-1	ASSRGGDRGNEQF
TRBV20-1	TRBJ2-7	SARVGQLSSYEQY
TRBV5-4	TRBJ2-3	ASSRGTSGRADTQY
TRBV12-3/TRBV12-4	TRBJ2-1	ASRLAGSYNEQF
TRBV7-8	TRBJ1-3	ASSEQGLGNTIY
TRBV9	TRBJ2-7	ASSVATAEEQY
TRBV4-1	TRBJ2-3	ASSQPDLAPGDTQY
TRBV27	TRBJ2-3	ASSWGTVTDTQY
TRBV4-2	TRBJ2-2	ASSHGVGRTGELF
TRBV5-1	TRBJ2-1	ASSLAGEQF
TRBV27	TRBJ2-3	ASSLTQGRRDTQY
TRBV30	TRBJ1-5	AWSEGGWQPQH
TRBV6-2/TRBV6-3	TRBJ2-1	ASSYWSSGRVSSYNEQF
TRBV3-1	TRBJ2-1	ASSPAVGTGNNEQF
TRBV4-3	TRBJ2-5	ASSQGQPYQETQY
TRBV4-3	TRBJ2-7	ASSQDASGSSYEQY
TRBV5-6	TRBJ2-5	ASTPLRAGEETQY
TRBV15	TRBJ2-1	ATSRDLASNEQF
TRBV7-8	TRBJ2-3	ASSLDAGGSTDTQY
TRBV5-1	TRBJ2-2	ASSLGGPTSVTGELF
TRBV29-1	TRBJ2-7	SVEVGGYEQY
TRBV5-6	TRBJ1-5	ASSRGTGLGQPQH
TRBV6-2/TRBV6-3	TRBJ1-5	ASSQDGRNQPQH
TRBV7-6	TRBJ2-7	ASSSPGQGDWYEQY
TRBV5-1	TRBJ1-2	ASSLDPPYGYT
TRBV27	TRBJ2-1	ASTFIVQGLAGVKDNEQF
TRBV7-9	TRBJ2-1	ASSLAGLPPYNEQF
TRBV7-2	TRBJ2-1	ASSLMGLGRDEQF
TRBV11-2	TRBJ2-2	ASSPAGWDTGELF
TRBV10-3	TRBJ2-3	AISASGSLDTQY
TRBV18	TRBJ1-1	ASSPRQGVTEAF
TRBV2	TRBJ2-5	ASTEQRGGLGETQY
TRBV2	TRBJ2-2	ARGLAGVTGELF